A selection of T cell receptor beta chains follows, all from one sample in a study of post-analysis software for immune sequencing data. Each CDR3 protein is one row after TCRdb ran MiXCR on the PCR reads. The sample holds about 570,000 distinct CDR3 sequences, 34% seen once. Input material: blood. The receptors were sampled from a girl aged 2 to 17 with multiple sclerosis. CDR3s leave out the opening cysteine and the closing phenylalanine or tryptophan. Fields, in order: clone size, J gene, V gene, D gene, CDR3 protein. A D gene is named only where the DNA matches it firmly. Not all rows give a size; the values are once, few, many and, for expanded clones, a class.

clone_size: NA
j_call: TRBJ2-3
v_call: TRBV6-1
d_call: TRBD2
cdr3_aa: ASIRMSAGGSTDTQY

clone_size: few
j_call: TRBJ2-1
v_call: TRBV7-2
d_call: NA
cdr3_aa: ASSFLAWGEQF

clone_size: NA
j_call: TRBJ2-5
v_call: TRBV3-1
d_call: NA
cdr3_aa: ASSQTAREEAQY

clone_size: NA
j_call: TRBJ2-3
v_call: TRBV6-2/TRBV6-3
d_call: TRBD2
cdr3_aa: ASSYESSGVNPSTDTQY

clone_size: NA
j_call: TRBJ1-1
v_call: TRBV5-1
d_call: NA
cdr3_aa: ASSLGQTPTEAF

clone_size: NA
j_call: NA
v_call: TRBV11-2
d_call: TRBD2
cdr3_aa: ASSDRTSGGAYEQY

clone_size: NA
j_call: TRBJ2-4
v_call: TRBV12-3/TRBV12-4
d_call: NA
cdr3_aa: TSSLPGTPGTVQY

clone_size: NA
j_call: TRBJ2-3
v_call: TRBV4-2
d_call: TRBD2
cdr3_aa: ASSQDGLAGDGGTDTQY

clone_size: NA
j_call: TRBJ2-7
v_call: TRBV7-9
d_call: TRBD2
cdr3_aa: ASSPRSRAGDPYEQY

clone_size: NA
j_call: TRBJ1-4
v_call: TRBV27
d_call: NA
cdr3_aa: ASSSDFRDNEKLF

clone_size: few
j_call: TRBJ2-1
v_call: TRBV24-1
d_call: NA
cdr3_aa: ATSDSGYNEQF

clone_size: few
j_call: TRBJ2-5
v_call: TRBV12-3/TRBV12-4
d_call: TRBD1
cdr3_aa: ASSPGTGLAALQETQY

clone_size: NA
j_call: TRBJ2-7
v_call: TRBV6-4
d_call: TRBD1
cdr3_aa: ASSTRTGLGETQH

clone_size: few
j_call: TRBJ1-5
v_call: TRBV28
d_call: NA
cdr3_aa: ASTASPGYSNQPQH

clone_size: NA
j_call: TRBJ2-5
v_call: TRBV12-3/TRBV12-4
d_call: NA
cdr3_aa: ASRRDSQETQY

clone_size: NA
j_call: TRBJ1-6
v_call: TRBV7-9
d_call: TRBD1
cdr3_aa: ASSPGGSPLH

clone_size: few
j_call: TRBJ1-1
v_call: TRBV27
d_call: NA
cdr3_aa: ASRQAGTVNTEAF

clone_size: NA
j_call: TRBJ2-3
v_call: TRBV5-1
d_call: TRBD1
cdr3_aa: ASTRDRGADTQY

clone_size: NA
j_call: TRBJ2-2
v_call: TRBV5-1
d_call: TRBD2
cdr3_aa: ASSGLSGGTGELF

clone_size: NA
j_call: TRBJ1-4
v_call: TRBV6-5
d_call: NA
cdr3_aa: ASSYSTGTPRREKLF

clone_size: NA
j_call: TRBJ2-5
v_call: TRBV20-1
d_call: NA
cdr3_aa: SAPPGSRGFETQY

clone_size: few
j_call: TRBJ1-5
v_call: TRBV12-3/TRBV12-4
d_call: TRBD1
cdr3_aa: ASSQFSGGSQPQH

clone_size: few
j_call: TRBJ1-6
v_call: TRBV7-9
d_call: NA
cdr3_aa: ASSRPTDNSPLH

clone_size: NA
j_call: TRBJ1-1
v_call: TRBV5-1
d_call: NA
cdr3_aa: ASSRDGNTEAF

clone_size: NA
j_call: TRBJ1-2
v_call: TRBV10-3
d_call: TRBD1
cdr3_aa: AISEFRDRDNYGYT

clone_size: few
j_call: TRBJ2-7
v_call: TRBV7-2
d_call: NA
cdr3_aa: ASSSVNEQY

clone_size: NA
j_call: TRBJ2-1
v_call: TRBV3-1
d_call: NA
cdr3_aa: ASSQDVVLGSYNEQF

clone_size: NA
j_call: TRBJ2-2
v_call: TRBV7-3
d_call: TRBD2
cdr3_aa: ASSYRGGNTGELF

clone_size: few
j_call: TRBJ1-5
v_call: TRBV6-1
d_call: NA
cdr3_aa: ASIGGGYQPQH

clone_size: few
j_call: TRBJ2-7
v_call: TRBV15
d_call: NA
cdr3_aa: ATSRARGRSYEQY

clone_size: NA
j_call: TRBJ2-1
v_call: TRBV5-1
d_call: TRBD2
cdr3_aa: ASRASGNNEQF

clone_size: few
j_call: TRBJ2-5
v_call: TRBV4-1
d_call: TRBD2
cdr3_aa: ASSPGTSGGAGAETQY